These T cell receptor beta chains were read from a single sample in a study of blood T cells in healthy people across ages. Each CDR3 protein gets one entry after TCRdb re-called the 5' RACE reads with MiXCR. The table lists 800,000 to 950,000 distinct CDR3 sequences, 40% to 60% of them singletons, with 13% in the top ten. The specimen was blood. These receptors were taken from a man aged 25-45 years in good health. CDR3s include the opening cysteine and the closing phenylalanine or tryptophan. Each record gives: clone size, D gene, J gene, V gene, CDR3 DNA, CDR3 protein. A D gene is named only where the DNA matches it firmly. Clone size appears in some rows only: once, few, many, or a class for an expanded clone.

clone_size: once
d_call: TRBD2
j_call: TRBJ2-3
v_call: TRBV20-1
cdr3_nt: TGCAGTGCCTCGACTAGCGGAGGGGAGGCAGATACGCAGTATTTT
cdr3_aa: CSASTSGGEADTQYF

clone_size: -
d_call: -
j_call: TRBJ1-4
v_call: TRBV20-1
cdr3_nt: TGCAGTGCTAGAGCCGGGGGTAGGGTCCATAATGAAAAACTGTTTTTT
cdr3_aa: CSARAGGRVHNEKLFF

clone_size: -
d_call: TRBD1
j_call: TRBJ1-1
v_call: TRBV20-1
cdr3_nt: TGCAGGAAGGACAGGGGTGAAGCTTTCTTT
cdr3_aa: CRKDRGEAFF

clone_size: -
d_call: -
j_call: TRBJ2-3
v_call: TRBV27
cdr3_nt: TGTGCCAGCAGTTTATTTGAGGGCACTGGGGATACGCAGTATTTT
cdr3_aa: CASSLFEGTGDTQYF

clone_size: many
d_call: TRBD1
j_call: TRBJ1-5
v_call: TRBV4-1
cdr3_nt: TGCGCCAGCAGCCAAGATACAGGGGGTGCCGATAGCAATCAGCCCCAGCATTTT
cdr3_aa: CASSQDTGGADSNQPQHF

clone_size: -
d_call: -
j_call: TRBJ2-2
v_call: TRBV11-2
cdr3_nt: TGTGCCAGCCTAATGGCGGGCACCGGGGAGCTGTTTTTT
cdr3_aa: CASLMAGTGELFF

clone_size: -
d_call: TRBD2
j_call: TRBJ2-3
v_call: TRBV4-1
cdr3_nt: TGCGCCAGCAGCTCCCTCGAGCGGGGGGCAAGCACAGATACGCAGTATTTT
cdr3_aa: CASSSLERGASTDTQYF

clone_size: -
d_call: TRBD1
j_call: TRBJ2-7
v_call: TRBV6-2/TRBV6-3
cdr3_nt: TGTGCCAGCAGTCTACGACAGGGTACCCACGAGCAGTACTTC
cdr3_aa: CASSLRQGTHEQYF

clone_size: -
d_call: TRBD1
j_call: TRBJ1-2
v_call: TRBV6-2/TRBV6-3
cdr3_nt: TGTGCCAGCAGTTGGGGACAGGCAAATGGCTACACCTTC
cdr3_aa: CASSWGQANGYTF

clone_size: -
d_call: -
j_call: TRBJ2-3
v_call: TRBV20-1
cdr3_nt: TGCAGTGCTAGGGCCCCTGTTAGCACAGATACGCAGTATTTT
cdr3_aa: CSARAPVSTDTQYF

clone_size: -
d_call: TRBD1
j_call: TRBJ1-4
v_call: TRBV7-3
cdr3_nt: TGTGCCAGCAGTGTGACAGGGGGCTCTGAAAAACTGTTTTTT
cdr3_aa: CASSVTGGSEKLFF

clone_size: -
d_call: -
j_call: TRBJ2-1
v_call: TRBV27
cdr3_nt: TGTGCCAGCAGTTTATTCAGCGTGGGTATACGAAATGAGCAGTTCTTC
cdr3_aa: CASSLFSVGIRNEQFF

clone_size: few
d_call: TRBD1
j_call: TRBJ2-5
v_call: TRBV5-1
cdr3_nt: TGCGCCAGCAGCCGGGGACAGGGTTCGTTAGGTCAAGAGACCCAGTACTTC
cdr3_aa: CASSRGQGSLGQETQYF

clone_size: once
d_call: -
j_call: TRBJ2-4
v_call: TRBV7-2
cdr3_nt: TGTGCCAGCAGCTTAGAAGCGGCGACCTACAATGAGCAGTACTTC
cdr3_aa: CASSLEAATYNEQYF

clone_size: -
d_call: TRBD1
j_call: TRBJ1-3
v_call: TRBV12-3/TRBV12-4
cdr3_nt: TGTGCCAGCAGTTACACGGGACAGCTAGGAAACACCATATATTTT
cdr3_aa: CASSYTGQLGNTIYF

clone_size: -
d_call: TRBD1
j_call: TRBJ1-2
v_call: TRBV4-2
cdr3_nt: TGTGCCAGCAGCCTCGTCAGGGGGAATCATCCAGAGGACTATGGCTACACCTTC
cdr3_aa: CASSLVRGNHPEDYGYTF

clone_size: -
d_call: -
j_call: TRBJ2-2
v_call: TRBV7-9
cdr3_nt: TGTGCCAGCAGCTTAGCTGGCGGGGAGCTGTTTTTT
cdr3_aa: CASSLAGGELFF